These 12 T cell receptor beta chains were all obtained from the same sample, sequenced in a study of tumor-infiltrating lymphocytes in primary liver carcinoma. RNA was extracted from whole blood without cell sorting, alongside germline DNA. Total RNA amounting to 500 ng was the source from which TCR beta cDNA was made with a constant-region primer. Libraries for TCR beta were built through three nested multiplex PCR rounds, which together made up a slightly modified ARM-PCR procedure. Two initial PCR rounds of around 9 cycles each paired TRBV1-TRBV30 forward primers with a C-beta reverse primer. TCRdb passed the multiplex PCR reads through MiXCR, listing each CDR3 protein once. The sample lists about 300,000 distinct CDR3 sequences; 55% to 65% were seen once. The material sequenced was peripheral blood. The receptors come from a man aged 35-49 years with primary liver carcinoma and hepatitis B virus infection.

The V gene is TRBV4-2, the J gene TRBJ1-2; D unresolved. The CDR3 contains 13 residues. Looked up from germline, CDR1 is LGHNA and CDR2 is YNFKEQ. Trimming pared 6 bases from V and 2 bases from J, leaving 10 bases between. In DNA form, the CDR3 reads TGTGCCAGCAGTCCCCCAGCAAACTATGGCTACACCTTC. Translation gives CASSPPANYGYTF.

On this clonotype itself: A single base separates this from a much larger clone, so it may be a read error. The chain employs TRBV6-1 and TRBJ1-1; unclear D gene. CDR1 MNHNS and CDR2 SASEGT come from the germline V gene. The germline V and J ends were trimmed by 7 bases and 4 bases, with 13 bases remaining between them. This CDR3 has 13 amino acids. CDR3 sequence reads: CASTVAGPTEAFF. CDR3 nucleotide sequence: TGTGCCAGCACCGTGGCAGGACCCACTGAAGCTTTCTTT.

A note on this clonotype: A junction boundary mismatches the germline segment, possibly from a read error. The genes are TRBV4-3 and TRBJ2-5; D unresolved. This CDR3 contains 13 residues. Germline V CDR1 and CDR2: LGHNA, YSLEER. Written as DNA, the CDR3 is TGCGCCAGCAGGCAAGTCCCGTTTGAGACCCAGTACTTC. This gives the protein CASRQVPFETQYF.

As regards this clonotype: Lacking the conserved final phenylalanine or tryptophan, this CDR3 likely reflects a read error. The rearrangement joins TRBV6-1 to TRBJ2-1; D gene uncertain. V was clipped by 3 bases and J by 4 bases, with 7 bases between them. The CDR3 loop spans 13 amino acids. The germline CDR1 and CDR2 sequences are MNHNS and SASEGT. This chain's CDR3 is CASSDLSYNEQFL. The CDR3 nucleotides are TGTGCCAGCAGTGACTTATCATACAATGAGCAGTTCCTC.

This clonotype was recorded many times. The rearrangement links TRBV6-1 to TRBJ2-1; TRBD1 might be the D (5 bases). Trimming took 5 bases from V and 9 from J, leaving 17 bases between them. The CDR3 extends over 14 amino acids. Germline V CDR1 and CDR2: MNHNS, SASEGT. CDR3 bases: TGTGCCAGCAGTTACTCTGGGGCCTCGGGTGAGCAGTTCTTC. Amino acids: CASSYSGASGEQFF.

In regard to this clonotype: An end of the junction differs from the germline gene, which may be a read error. This rearrangement joins TRBV11-2 to TRBJ2-7; 7 bases line up with TRBD1. Looked up from germline, CDR1 is SGHAT and CDR2 is FQNNGV. The CDR3 spans 14 residues. Written as DNA, the CDR3 is TGTGCTAGCAGCTTCCTCTCGACAGGGAAGGAGCAGTACTTC. Its protein is CASSFLSTGKEQYF.

The chain uses TRBV11-3 and TRBJ2-7; D is possibly TRBD1 (6 bases). V gave up 3 bases and J gave up 10 bases, with 22 bases separating them. Germline CDR1 reads SGHNT; CDR2 reads YENEEA. The CDR3 loop spans 15 amino acids. CDR3 loop: CASSFKGGFSYDQYF. In DNA, the CDR3 is TGTGCCAGCAGCTTTAAAGGGGGTTTCTCCTATGATCAGTACTTC.

This clonotype showed up many times. The rearrangement joins TRBV6-6 to TRBJ2-1; a weak D match, TRBD2 (5 bases). In germline, CDR1 is MNHNY, CDR2 SVGAGI (reference sequence). V shed 5 bases and J shed 2 bases, with 13 bases lying between them. The CDR3 consists of 15 residues. The CDR3 DNA follows: TGTGCCAGCAGTCGGAAGGAGGACCCCTACAATGAGCAGTTCTTC. As protein: CASSRKEDPYNEQFF.

Concerning this clonotype: At one end, the junction sequence differs from germline, possibly due to a read error. V is TRBV6-6 and J is TRBJ1-6; tentative D call: TRBD1 (5 bases). Germline V gives CDR1 MNHNY, CDR2 SVGAGI (reference sequence). The CDR3 totals 16 residues. The CDR3 DNA is TGTGCCAGCAGCCTTACCATGACAGTTAGGGGCTCACCCTTCCACTTT. It codes for CASSLTMTVRGSPFHF.

This clonotype was seen repeatedly, ten times or more. This rearrangement joins TRBV28 to TRBJ1-2; D possibly corresponds to TRBD1 (5 bases). The CDR3 loop spans 18 amino acids. Germline V gene sequence: CDR1 MDHEN, CDR2 SYDVKM. Trimming shortened V by 6 bases and J by 3 bases, and 26 bases separated the two germline ends. The CDR3 is CASRKQGEAPREHYGYTF. The DNA for the CDR3 is TGTGCCAGCAGGAAGCAAGGGGAGGCCCCACGGGAACACTATGGCTACACCTTC.

This clonotype was counted many times. J is TRBJ2-1 and V is TRBV6-2 or TRBV6-3; D remains unclear. The V gene lost 0 bases and the J gene lost 12 bases, with 12 bases spanning the gap. The CDR3 sequence is 13 residues long. CDR1 is MNHEY and CDR2 is SVGEGT in the germline V gene. This chain's CDR3 is CASSYSTPILQFF. CDR3 bases: TGTGCCAGCAGTTACTCCACGCCCATACTGCAGTTCTTC.

Regarding this clonotype: The missing conserved phenylalanine or tryptophan at the end of this CDR3 makes a read error likely. The chain couples TRBV5-4 to TRBJ2-3; D remains unclear. The CDR3 totals 15 residues. Germline CDR1 is SGHNT and CDR2 is YYREEE (reference sequence). V dropped 8 bases and J dropped 2 bases, with 18 bases sitting between them. CDR3 nucleotides: TGTGCCAGGGCCATGGGGTACCCCTTCACAGATACGCAGTATTCT. It specifies CARAMGYPFTDTQYS.